The rows below give T cell receptor beta chains drawn from one sample of a study of PD-L1 blockade in urothelial cancer. Clones were sequenced by immunoSEQ multiplex PCR, and TCRdb holds only the in-frame ones, with some missing. The sample has over 20,000 clones, 70% to 90% seen once. Sequencing was performed on PBMCs, taken around atezolizumab (anti-PD-L1) treatment. The receptors derive from a man aged 55-75 years with urothelial cancer. Each CDR3 is given with its conserved first and last residue. A D gene is named only where the DNA matches it firmly. Not every row has a clone size; where given, it reads once, few, many or a size class.

TGTGCCTGGAGTGATATCCTTGGAAACACCATATATTTT	CAWSDILGNTIYF	TRBV30	TRBJ1-3	NA	NA
TGTGCCAGCAGTTACTCCAGGGATCACTATGGCTACACCTTC	CASSYSRDHYGYTF	TRBV6-5	TRBJ1-2	NA	NA
TGTGCCAGCAGTTACACCGACAGGGCCCCCAACGAGCAGTACTTC	CASSYTDRAPNEQYF	TRBV6-6	TRBJ2-7	NA	TRBD1
TGCGCCAGCAGCTTGACAGGGATGGGGGAGCTGTTTTTT	CASSLTGMGELFF	TRBV5-1	TRBJ2-2	NA	NA
TGTGCCAGCAGCCCCGAACTAGCGGGGGGCCGGAATGAGCAGTTCTTC	CASSPELAGGRNEQFF	TRBV4-2	TRBJ2-1	NA	TRBD2
TGTGCCAGCAGCAAGCGAATTCAGCCCCAGCATTTT	CASSKRIQPQHF	TRBV6-4	TRBJ1-5	NA	NA
TGTGCCAGCAGCGTAGCCCCTCTGGGGCCCTCGACCTACGAGCAGTACTTC	CASSVAPLGPSTYEQYF	TRBV9	TRBJ2-7	NA	NA
TGTGCCAGTAGTATCTCCCTCACGGACAGCTATGGCTACACCTTC	CASSISLTDSYGYTF	TRBV19	TRBJ1-2	NA	NA
TGTGCCAGCAGCTTACATCCCGGGGGGGCCGGGGGGACCGGGGAGCTGTTTTTT	CASSLHPGGAGGTGELFF	TRBV7-6	TRBJ2-2	NA	TRBD2
TGCGCCAGCAGCGGGGGACAGGGGTTCGGAAACACCATATATTTT	CASSGGQGFGNTIYF	TRBV5-1	TRBJ1-3	NA	TRBD1
TGTGCCAGCAGCTTAGCGGGATGGAGGGGTGCTGCTGAAGCTTTCTTT	CASSLAGWRGAAEAFF	TRBV7-2	TRBJ1-1	NA	NA
TGTGCCAGCAGCTTAGCAGTCAGCTCTGGAAACACCATATATTTT	CASSLAVSSGNTIYF	TRBV7-6	TRBJ1-3	NA	NA
TGTGCCAGCACTCGACAGGGGTCCGGAAACACCATATATTTT	CASTRQGSGNTIYF	TRBV6-1	TRBJ1-3	NA	TRBD1
TGTGCCAGCAGCCAAGATCCCCCAGGGGGAACGGTAGATAGGTTCTTC	CASSQDPPGGTVDRFF	TRBV14	TRBJ2-1	NA	TRBD1
TGTGCCAGCACAGGGCTGTGGGGGGCCAACGTCCTGACTTTC	CASTGLWGANVLTF	TRBV6-5	TRBJ2-6	NA	NA
TGTGCCAGCAGCTTAGCAATGGCTTTGACTAGAATCTACGAGCAGTACTTC	CASSLAMALTRIYEQYF	TRBV7-2	TRBJ2-7	NA	NA
TGTGCCAGCAGCTTAAGGGGGACCCGGGAGACCCAGTACTTC	CASSLRGTRETQYF	TRBV7-2	TRBJ2-5	NA	NA
TGTGCCTGGAGTGACTCGGGGGGCCAACTGTTTTTT	CAWSDSGGQLFF	TRBV30	TRBJ1-4	NA	NA
TGCGCCAGCAGCTTAGGACAGGGGGCGACGAACACTGAAGCTTTCTTT	CASSLGQGATNTEAFF	TRBV5-1	TRBJ1-1	NA	TRBD1
TGTGCCAGCAGTTACACAGGGGGCCAGCCCCAGCATTTT	CASSYTGGQPQHF	TRBV6-6	TRBJ1-5	NA	TRBD1
TGTGCCAGCAGCCCCCAAGGGGGGGTTATCTACGAGCAGTACTTC	CASSPQGGVIYEQYF	TRBV7-3	TRBJ2-7	NA	NA
TGTGCCAGCAGTGTATCCGGGACAGGTTATCAGCCCCAGCATTTT	CASSVSGTGYQPQHF	TRBV6-1	TRBJ1-5	NA	TRBD1
TGTGCCATCAAGGGACAGACCCAAGAGACCCAGTACTTC	CAIKGQTQETQYF	TRBV10-3	TRBJ2-5	NA	TRBD1
TGTGCCAGCAGTGATTGGCTAGCGGGGGCAAGAGATACGCAGTATTTT	CASSDWLAGARDTQYF	TRBV6-1	TRBJ2-3	once	TRBD2
TGTGCCAGCAGTTCCGGAGGGTGGGGGGGCTCTTATGGCTACACCTTC	CASSSGGWGGSYGYTF	TRBV28	TRBJ1-2	NA	NA
TGTGCCAGCAGTGAGTCCAGGGGAGCCGGGGAGCTGTTTTTT	CASSESRGAGELFF	TRBV6-1	TRBJ2-2	NA	NA
TGCGCCAGCAGCTTGGCCCCATCGGGGAGAAGTGGGCGTGAGCAGTTCTTC	CASSLAPSGRSGREQFF	TRBV5-1	TRBJ2-1	NA	NA
TGTGCCAGCAGCCCCCCTGGGCCGGCGATAAACTATGGCTACACCTTC	CASSPPGPAINYGYTF	TRBV5-4	TRBJ1-2	NA	NA
TGTGCCAGCTCACCACCGTCCGGCAGACAGGGTGGAAACACCATATATTTT	CASSPPSGRQGGNTIYF	TRBV18	TRBJ1-3	NA	TRBD1
TGTGCCAGCAGCTTAGGAAAGCGGGAAAACATTCAGTACTTC	CASSLGKRENIQYF	TRBV7-9	TRBJ2-4	NA	NA
TGTGCCAGCAGCGTAGGACTAGCGGAAGAGACCCAGTACTTC	CASSVGLAEETQYF	TRBV9	TRBJ2-5	NA	TRBD2
TGTGCCAGCAGGACAGGGACTGAGCAGTTCTTC	CASRTGTEQFF	TRBV2	TRBJ2-1	few	TRBD1
TGCGCCAGCAGCCAAGATTCAGGGGTTTGGACTGAAGCTTTCTTT	CASSQDSGVWTEAFF	TRBV4-3	TRBJ1-1	NA	NA
TGTGCCAGCAGCGTAGGTGGGGCGCAAAATACGCAGTATTTT	CASSVGGAQNTQYF	TRBV9	TRBJ2-3	NA	NA
TGCAGCGTTGTAGGGACAGGGAGCTCCTACGAGCAGTACTTC	CSVVGTGSSYEQYF	TRBV29-1	TRBJ2-7	NA	TRBD1
TGTGCCAGCAGCGGACTAGCGGGGTACAATGAGCAGTTCTTC	CASSGLAGYNEQFF	TRBV9	TRBJ2-1	medium-sized	TRBD2
TGTGCCAGCAGCTTTGTCGAAGAACATTATGGCTACACCTTC	CASSFVEEHYGYTF	TRBV7-9	TRBJ1-2	NA	NA
TGTGCCAGCAGTGAAAGGACAGGGGGCTTCGCAGATACGCAGTATTTT	CASSERTGGFADTQYF	TRBV6-1	TRBJ2-3	few	TRBD1
TGCGCCAGCAGTGCGGTCTCTGGAAACACCATATATTTT	CASSAVSGNTIYF	TRBV10-1	TRBJ1-3	once	NA
TGTGCCAGCAGCTTGATTTCGGGGGGAGCGTTCCAAGAGACCCAGTACTTC	CASSLISGGAFQETQYF	TRBV5-6	TRBJ2-5	NA	TRBD2